The 12 T cell receptor beta chains below all came from one sample that was sequenced in a study of shared clonotypes between healthy human individuals (dated by TCRdb to the early 2020s). Library prep was done by the immunoSEQ multiplex PCR assay. The clones in this table, taken by TCRdb from immuneACCESS, are in-frame only. Not every clone is retained; where verified, under half of the shortfall comes from an unresolved V gene, and the cause of the rest is unknown. The sample table lists about 2.4 million clones, approximately 93% of them with a count of one. The ten top clones hold 0.36% of the sample. The specimen was naive CD4+ T cells from PBMCs. The cell subset or site tag for this specimen amounts to: CD45RA+ positively selected. Source of these receptors: a man between 18 and 35 years old in good health. Some clones in this sample may be carry-over from other donors' samples.

A note on this clone: The same CDR3 can be traced to other DNA sequences in this sample. J is TRBJ1-2 and V is TRBV28; perhaps TRBD1 as D (5 bases). Trimming pared 3 bases from V and 2 bases from J, leaving 10 bases between. Germline CDR1 and CDR2: MDHEN and SYDVKM. CDR3 size: 14 residues. Here the CDR3 reads CASSLGQVNYGYTF. The CDR3 region has the DNA TGTGCCAGCAGTTTGGGGCAGGTGAACTATGGCTACACCTTC.

V usage is TRBV6-1 and J usage is TRBJ2-7, with 13 bases aligning to TRBD2. The V gene end was trimmed by 1 base and the J gene end by 5 bases; junction bases not matched to a gene: 8. The CDR3 has 17 residues. CDR1 is MNHNS, CDR2 SASEGT, per germline. CDR3 in DNA: TGTGCCAGCAGTGAAGGACTAGCGGGAGGTAAAAGCGACGAGCAGTACTTC. Its protein product is CASSEGLAGGKSDEQYF.

The chain uses TRBV28 and TRBJ1-1; no clear D. Trimming pared 1 base from V and 1 base from J, leaving 7 bases between. CDR1 and CDR2 from the germline V gene are MDHEN and SYDVKM. The CDR3 runs to 14 residues. The CDR3 nucleotides read TGTGCCAGCAGTTTATACGGCAAGAACACTGAAGCTTTCTTT. This codes for CASSLYGKNTEAFF. The variable domain in full, completed from reference TRBV28 and TRBJ1-1, reads DVKVTQSSRYLVKRTGEKVFLECVQDMDHENMFWYRQDPGLGLRLIYFSYDVKMKEKGDIPEGYSVSREKKERFSLILESASTNQTSMYLCASSLYGKNTEAFFGQGTRLTVV.

The V and J genes are TRBV7-9 and TRBJ2-5, with 15 bases fitting TRBD2. The germline CDR1 and CDR2 sequences are SEHNR and FQNEAQ (reference sequence). With 5 bases clipped from V and 5 bases from J, the junction kept 9 bases outside the gene matches. This CDR3 contains 17 residues. The CDR3 nucleotides are TGTGCCAGCAGCCCCATGGGACTAGCGGGAGGAGGGGAGACCCAGTACTTC. Translating gives CASSPMGLAGGGETQYF.

The chain employs TRBV2 and TRBJ2-2, with D possibly TRBD1 on 5 matching bases. The CDR3 has 15 amino acids. CDR1 is SNHLY, CDR2 FYNNEI, per germline. V lost 6 bases to trimming and J lost 4 bases, with 15 bases between them. CDR3 nucleotides: TGTGCCAGCAGGACCGGTACTCAGGGCACCGGGGAGCTGTTTTTT. Translating gives CASRTGTQGTGELFF.

In the case of this clone: An end of the junction does not agree with germline; a read error may underlie this. The V gene is TRBV19, the J gene TRBJ2-2; 7 bases agree with TRBD2. The CDR3 is 13 amino acids. The germline gives CDR1 LNHDA, CDR2 SQIVND (reference sequence). CDR3 protein: CGTRRSGAGELFF. The CDR3 DNA sequence: TGCGGAACTAGGAGAAGCGGGGCCGGGGAGCTGTTTTTT. The full variable domain, its missing parts supplied by reference TRBV19 and TRBJ2-2, is DGGITQSPKYLFRKEGQNVTLSCEQNLNHDAMYWYRQDPGQGLRLIYYSQIVNDFQKGDIAEGYSVSREKKESFPLTVTSAQKNPTAFYLCGTRRSGAGELFFGEGSRLTVL.

This chain connects TRBV7-8 to TRBJ2-2; D may be TRBD1 (6 bases). CDR1 is SGHVS and CDR2 is FQNEAQ in the germline V gene. The CDR3 has 17 amino acids. The V end lost 2 bases, the J end lost 2 bases, and 15 bases lay between the germline ends. Here the CDR3 DNA reads TGTGCCAGCAGCTTAAGTGCGGCAGGGGCAAACACCGGGGAGCTGTTTTTT. Its translation: CASSLSAAGANTGELFF.

CDR3 sequence reads: CASSETGVQETQYF. CDR3 coding DNA: TGTGCCAGCAGTGAAACAGGCGTCCAAGAGACCCAGTACTTC. The gene calls are TRBV28 and TRBJ2-5, with D perhaps TRBD1 (5 bases). The CDR3 totals 14 residues. Per the germline V gene, CDR1 is MDHEN and CDR2 is SYDVKM. V dropped 5 bases and J dropped 1 base, with 11 bases sitting between them.

V is TRBV7-9 and J is TRBJ1-5; TRBD1 agrees at 8 bases. The V and J ends lost 5 bases and 7 bases, in that order; junction bases with no gene match: 7. Germline loops: CDR1 SEHNR, CDR2 FQNEAQ (reference sequence). The CDR3 sequence is 14 residues long. CDR3 loop: CASSPSTGDQPQHF. The CDR3 DNA reads TGTGCCAGCAGCCCTTCGACAGGGGACCAGCCCCAGCATTTT.

This clone showed up just once. The chain is built from TRBV28 and TRBJ2-3; 8 bases match TRBD2. CDR3 length: 15 residues. Germline assignment: CDR1 MDHEN and CDR2 SYDVKM. V lost 5 bases, J lost 1 base, and 5 bases stayed unmatched. The CDR3 here is CASSIAGTGTDTQYF. The CDR3 DNA reads as TGTGCCAGCAGTATAGCGGGGACCGGCACAGATACGCAGTATTTT.

This chain's CDR3 is CASSLRTTAYEQYF. The CDR3 DNA is TGTGCCAGCAGTTTACGGACAACCGCCTACGAGCAGTACTTC. The rearrangement joins TRBV27 to TRBJ2-7, with D possibly TRBD1 on 5 matching bases. CDR1 and CDR2 from the germline V gene are MNHEY and SMNVEV (reference sequence). Trimming stripped 2 bases from V and 2 bases from J, with 10 bases between. The CDR3 has 14 amino acids.

The chain recombines TRBV15 with TRBJ2-7, with D possibly TRBD1 on 7 matching bases. Germline values: CDR1 LNHNV, CDR2 YYDKDF (reference sequence). The CDR3 is 15 residues long. V was cut by 0 bases and J by 3 bases, with 12 bases left in between. The CDR3 loop reads CATSRDRGTDYEQYF. As DNA, the CDR3 is TGTGCCACCAGCAGAGACCGGGGGACAGACTACGAGCAGTACTTC.